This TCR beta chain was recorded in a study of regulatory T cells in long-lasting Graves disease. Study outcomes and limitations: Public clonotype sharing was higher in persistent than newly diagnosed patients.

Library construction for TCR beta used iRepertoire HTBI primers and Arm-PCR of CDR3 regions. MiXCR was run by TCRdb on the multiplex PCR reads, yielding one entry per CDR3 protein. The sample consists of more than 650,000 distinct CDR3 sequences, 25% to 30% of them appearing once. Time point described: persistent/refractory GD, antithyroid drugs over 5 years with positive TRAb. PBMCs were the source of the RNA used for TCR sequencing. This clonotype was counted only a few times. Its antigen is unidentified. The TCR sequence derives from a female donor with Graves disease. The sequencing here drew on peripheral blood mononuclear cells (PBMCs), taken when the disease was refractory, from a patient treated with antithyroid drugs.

This CDR3 reads CASNLANQPQHF. As DNA, the CDR3 is TGTGCCAGTAATTTGGCAAATCAGCCCCAGCATTTT. The chain employs TRBV19 and TRBJ1-5; D uncertain. The length of the CDR3 is 12 residues. Germline values: CDR1 LNHDA, CDR2 SQIVND (reference sequence). V lost 7 bases and J lost 4, with 8 bases in between.